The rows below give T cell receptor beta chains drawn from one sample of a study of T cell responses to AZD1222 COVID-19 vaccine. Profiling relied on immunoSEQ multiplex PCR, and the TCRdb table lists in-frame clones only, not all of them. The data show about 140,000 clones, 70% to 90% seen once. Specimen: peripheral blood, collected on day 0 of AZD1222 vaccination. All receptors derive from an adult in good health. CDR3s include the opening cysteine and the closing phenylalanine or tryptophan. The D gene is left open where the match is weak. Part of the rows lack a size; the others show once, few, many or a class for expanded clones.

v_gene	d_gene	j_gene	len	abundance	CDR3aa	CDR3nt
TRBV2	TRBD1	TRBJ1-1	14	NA	CASSGHRGGAEAFF	TGTGCCAGCAGTGGTCACAGGGGAGGGGCTGAAGCTTTCTTT
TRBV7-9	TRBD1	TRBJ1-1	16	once	CASLPVAGGLNTEAFF	TGTGCCAGCTTACCCGTCGCAGGGGGCCTGAACACTGAAGCTTTCTTT
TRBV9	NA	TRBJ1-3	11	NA	CASRNGNTIYF	TGTGCCAGCAGAAATGGAAACACCATATATTTT
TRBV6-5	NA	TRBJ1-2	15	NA	CASSYSRRDPYGYTF	TGTGCCAGCAGTTACTCGAGGCGAGACCCCTATGGCTACACCTTC
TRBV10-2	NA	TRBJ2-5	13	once	CASSTSSRETQYF	TGCGCCAGCAGTACTAGCTCGCGGGAGACCCAGTACTTC
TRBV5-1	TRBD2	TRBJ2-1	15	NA	CASSLRRESYNEQFF	TGCGCCAGCAGCTTACGGCGGGAGAGCTACAATGAGCAGTTCTTC
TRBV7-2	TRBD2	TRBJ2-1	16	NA	CASSLEWSLAGGEQFF	TGTGCCAGCAGCTTAGAATGGTCCCTGGCGGGAGGGGAGCAGTTCTTC
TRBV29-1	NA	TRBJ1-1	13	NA	CSVEKSGSGEAFF	TGCAGCGTAGAAAAATCAGGGTCGGGGGAAGCTTTCTTT
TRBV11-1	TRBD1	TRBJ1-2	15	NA	CASSLDRGLNYGYTF	TGTGCCAGCAGCCTGGACAGGGGGCTAAACTATGGCTACACCTTC
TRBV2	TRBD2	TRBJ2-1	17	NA	CASSEALSGSSLDEQFF	TGTGCCAGCAGTGAAGCACTTAGCGGGAGCAGTCTGGATGAGCAGTTCTTC
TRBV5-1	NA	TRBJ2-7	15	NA	CASSFRAELNYEQYF	TGCGCCAGCAGCTTCCGGGCAGAACTTAACTACGAGCAGTACTTC
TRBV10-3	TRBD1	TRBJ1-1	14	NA	CAISEPGTGLAAFF	TGTGCCATCAGTGAGCCCGGGACAGGGCTAGCAGCTTTCTTT